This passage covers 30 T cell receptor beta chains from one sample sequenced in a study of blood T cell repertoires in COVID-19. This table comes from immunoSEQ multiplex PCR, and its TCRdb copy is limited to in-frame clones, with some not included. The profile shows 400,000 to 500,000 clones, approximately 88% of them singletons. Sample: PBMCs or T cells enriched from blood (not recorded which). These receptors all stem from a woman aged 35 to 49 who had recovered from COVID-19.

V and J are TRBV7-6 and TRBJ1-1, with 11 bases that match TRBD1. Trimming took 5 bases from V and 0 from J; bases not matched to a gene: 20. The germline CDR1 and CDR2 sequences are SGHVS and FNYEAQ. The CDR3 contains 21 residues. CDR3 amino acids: CASSTRLGQGAFRRMNTEAFF. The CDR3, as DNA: TGTGCCAGCAGCACGCGCCTAGGACAGGGGGCATTTCGCCGCATGAACACTGAAGCTTTCTTT.

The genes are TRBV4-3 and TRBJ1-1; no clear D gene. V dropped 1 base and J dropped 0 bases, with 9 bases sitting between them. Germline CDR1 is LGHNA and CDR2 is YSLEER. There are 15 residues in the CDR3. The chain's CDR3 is CASSQVVEMNTEAFF. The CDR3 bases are TGCGCCAGCAGCCAAGTTGTCGAGATGAACACTGAAGCTTTCTTT.

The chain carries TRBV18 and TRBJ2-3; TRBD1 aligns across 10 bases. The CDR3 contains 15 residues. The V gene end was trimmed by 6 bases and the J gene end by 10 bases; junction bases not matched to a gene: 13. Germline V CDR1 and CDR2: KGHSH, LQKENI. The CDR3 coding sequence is TGTGCCAGCTCCCCTCCCGGGACAGGGGTTCGCGCGCAGTATTTT. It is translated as CASSPPGTGVRAQYF.

DNA for the CDR3: TGTGCCAGCAGCCCTCGGGAGGGGGGCGGCTACACCTTC. Amino acid sequence: CASSPREGGGYTF. V is TRBV11-2 and J is TRBJ1-2; a weak D match, TRBD1 (6 bases). The ends were cut back, 5 bases at V and 8 bases at J, with 15 bases in the middle. CDR1 and CDR2 from the germline V gene are SGHAT and FQNNGV. The CDR3 spans 13 residues.

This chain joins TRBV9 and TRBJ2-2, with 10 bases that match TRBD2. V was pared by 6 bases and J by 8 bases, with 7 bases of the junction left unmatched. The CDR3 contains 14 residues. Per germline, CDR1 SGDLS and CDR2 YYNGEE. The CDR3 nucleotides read TGTGCCAGCACAGCGGGAGGGGGTCTAGGGGAGCTGTTTTTT. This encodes CASTAGGGLGELFF.

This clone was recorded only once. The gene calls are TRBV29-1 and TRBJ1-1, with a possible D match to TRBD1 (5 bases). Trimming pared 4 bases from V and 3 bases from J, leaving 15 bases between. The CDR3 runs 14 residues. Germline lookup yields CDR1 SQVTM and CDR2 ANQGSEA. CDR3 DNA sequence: TGCAGCGTTGCCCTGGGGGGAGTGGACACTGAAGCTTTCTTT. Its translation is CSVALGGVDTEAFF.

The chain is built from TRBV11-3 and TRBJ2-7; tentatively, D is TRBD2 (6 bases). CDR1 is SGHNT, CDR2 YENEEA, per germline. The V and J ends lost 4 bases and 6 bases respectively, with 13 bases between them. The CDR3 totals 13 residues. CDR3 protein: CASSSGVDVEQYF. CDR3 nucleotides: TGTGCCAGCAGCTCGGGGGTGGACGTCGAGCAGTACTTC. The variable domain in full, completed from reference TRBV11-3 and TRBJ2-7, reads EAGVVQSPRYKIIEKKQPVAFWCNPISGHNTLYWYLQNLGQGPELLIRYENEEAVDDSQLPKDRFSAERLKGVDSTLKIQPAELGDSAVYLCASSSGVDVEQYFGPGTRLTVT.

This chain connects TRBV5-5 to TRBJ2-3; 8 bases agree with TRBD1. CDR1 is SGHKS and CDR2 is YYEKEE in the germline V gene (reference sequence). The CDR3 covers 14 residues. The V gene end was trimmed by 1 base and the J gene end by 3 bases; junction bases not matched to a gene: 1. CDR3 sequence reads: CASSLQGATDTQYF. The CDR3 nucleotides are TGTGCCAGCAGCTTGCAGGGGGCAACAGATACGCAGTATTTT. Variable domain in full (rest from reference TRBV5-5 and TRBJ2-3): DAGVTQSPTHLIKTRGQQVTLRCSPISGHKSVSWYQQVLGQGPQFIFQYYEKEERGRGNFPDRFSARQFPNYSSELNVNALLLGDSALYLCASSLQGATDTQYFGPGTRLTVL.

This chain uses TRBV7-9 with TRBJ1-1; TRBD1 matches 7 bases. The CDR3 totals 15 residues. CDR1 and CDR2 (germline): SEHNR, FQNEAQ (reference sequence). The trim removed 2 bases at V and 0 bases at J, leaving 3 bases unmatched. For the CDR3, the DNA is TGTGCCAGCAGCTTAAAGGGGGCAATGAACACTGAAGCTTTCTTT. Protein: CASSLKGAMNTEAFF.

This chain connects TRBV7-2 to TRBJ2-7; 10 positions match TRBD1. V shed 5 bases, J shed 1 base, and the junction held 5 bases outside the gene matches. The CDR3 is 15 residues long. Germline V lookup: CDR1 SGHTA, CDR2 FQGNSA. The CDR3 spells CASSPVDRGSYEQYF. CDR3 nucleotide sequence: TGTGCCAGCAGCCCCGTGGACAGGGGGTCCTACGAGCAGTACTTC.

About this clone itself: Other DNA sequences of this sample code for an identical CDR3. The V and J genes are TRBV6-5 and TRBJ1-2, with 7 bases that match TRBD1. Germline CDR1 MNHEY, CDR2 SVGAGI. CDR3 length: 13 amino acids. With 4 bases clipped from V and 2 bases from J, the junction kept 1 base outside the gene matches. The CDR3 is CASSLDRNYGYTF. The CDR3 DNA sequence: TGTGCCAGCAGTTTGGACAGGAACTATGGCTACACCTTC.

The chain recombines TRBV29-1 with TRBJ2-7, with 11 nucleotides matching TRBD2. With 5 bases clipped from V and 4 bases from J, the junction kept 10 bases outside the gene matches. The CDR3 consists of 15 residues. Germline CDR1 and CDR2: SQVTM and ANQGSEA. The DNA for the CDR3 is TGCAGCGTTTCTCAACTAGCGGGAGAACAGTACGAGCAGTACTTC. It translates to CSVSQLAGEQYEQYF.

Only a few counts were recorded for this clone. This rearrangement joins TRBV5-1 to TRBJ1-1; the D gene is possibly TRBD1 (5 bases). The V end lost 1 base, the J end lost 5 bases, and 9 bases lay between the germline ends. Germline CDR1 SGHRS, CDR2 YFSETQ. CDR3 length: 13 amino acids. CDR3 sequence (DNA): TGCGCCAGCAGCTTGACTGACAGAACTGAAGCTTTCTTT. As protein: CASSLTDRTEAFF.

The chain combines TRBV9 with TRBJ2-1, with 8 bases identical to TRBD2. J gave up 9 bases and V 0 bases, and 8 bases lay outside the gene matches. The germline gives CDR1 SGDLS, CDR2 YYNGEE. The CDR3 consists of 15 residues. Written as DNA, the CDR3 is TGTGCCAGCAGCGTAGTCTCGGGAGGGCCTGGTGAGCAGTTCTTC. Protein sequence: CASSVVSGGPGEQFF. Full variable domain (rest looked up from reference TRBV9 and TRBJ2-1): DSGVTQTPKHLITATGQRVTLRCSPRSGDLSVYWYQQSLDQGLQFLIQYYNGEERAKGNILERFSAQQFPDLHSELNLSSLELGDSALYFCASSVVSGGPGEQFFGPGTRLTVL.

CDR3 DNA sequence: TGTGCTAGTGCCCCGACAGTGTCGGGTCAGCCCCAGCATTTT. Its translation: CASAPTVSGQPQHF. The chain employs TRBV12-5 and TRBJ1-5, with a tentative D call TRBD1 (5 bases). Trimming cost V 7 bases and J 6 bases, with 16 bases left between them. This CDR3 has 14 amino acids. Germline lookup yields CDR1 LGHNT and CDR2 FRNRAP. Supplemented by reference TRBV12-5 and TRBJ1-5, the full variable domain reads DARVTQTPRHKVTEMGQEVTMRCQPILGHNTVFWYRQTMMQGLELLAYFRNRAPLDDSGMPKDRFSAEMPDATLATLKIQPSEPRDSAVYFCASAPTVSGQPQHFGDGTRLSIL.

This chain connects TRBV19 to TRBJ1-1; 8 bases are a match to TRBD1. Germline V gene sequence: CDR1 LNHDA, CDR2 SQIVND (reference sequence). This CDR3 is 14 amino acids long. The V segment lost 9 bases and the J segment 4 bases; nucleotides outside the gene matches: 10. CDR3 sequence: CASKATTGVTEAFF. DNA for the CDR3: TGTGCCAGCAAAGCCACGACAGGGGTCACTGAAGCTTTCTTT.

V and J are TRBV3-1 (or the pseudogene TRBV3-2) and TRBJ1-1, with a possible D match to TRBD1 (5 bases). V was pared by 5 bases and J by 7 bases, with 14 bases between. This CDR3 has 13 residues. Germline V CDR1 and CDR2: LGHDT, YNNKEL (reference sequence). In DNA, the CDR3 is TGTGCCAGCAGCAACCAGGGTGTTGGTGAAGCTTTCTTT. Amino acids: CASSNQGVGEAFF.

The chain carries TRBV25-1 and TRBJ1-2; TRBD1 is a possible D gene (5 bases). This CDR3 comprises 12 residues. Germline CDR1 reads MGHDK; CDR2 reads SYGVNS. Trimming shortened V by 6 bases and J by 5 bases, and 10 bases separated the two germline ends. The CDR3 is CASRSGLYGYTF. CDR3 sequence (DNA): TGTGCCAGCAGGTCAGGGCTTTATGGCTACACCTTC.

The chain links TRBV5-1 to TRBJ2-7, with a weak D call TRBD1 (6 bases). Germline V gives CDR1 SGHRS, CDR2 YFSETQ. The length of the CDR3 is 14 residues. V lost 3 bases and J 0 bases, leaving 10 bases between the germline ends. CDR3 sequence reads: CASSSDSNSYEQYF. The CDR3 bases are TGCGCCAGCAGCTCGGACAGCAACTCCTACGAGCAGTACTTC.

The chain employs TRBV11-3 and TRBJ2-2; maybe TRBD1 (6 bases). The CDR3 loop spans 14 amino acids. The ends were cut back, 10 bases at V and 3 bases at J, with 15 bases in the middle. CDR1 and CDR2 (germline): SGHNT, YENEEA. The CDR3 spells CATESAGDTGELFF. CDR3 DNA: TGTGCCACCGAGAGCGCAGGGGACACCGGGGAGCTGTTTTTT. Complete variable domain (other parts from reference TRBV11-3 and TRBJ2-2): EAGVVQSPRYKIIEKKQPVAFWCNPISGHNTLYWYLQNLGQGPELLIRYENEEAVDDSQLPKDRFSAERLKGVDSTLKIQPAELGDSAVYLCATESAGDTGELFFGEGSRLTVL.

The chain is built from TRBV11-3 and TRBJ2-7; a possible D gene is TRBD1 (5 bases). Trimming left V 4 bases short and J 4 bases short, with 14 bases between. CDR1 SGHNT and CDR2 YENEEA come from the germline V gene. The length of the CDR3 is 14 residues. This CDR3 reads CASSSESGKYEQYF. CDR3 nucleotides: TGTGCCAGCAGCTCAGAATCAGGGAAATACGAGCAGTACTTC.

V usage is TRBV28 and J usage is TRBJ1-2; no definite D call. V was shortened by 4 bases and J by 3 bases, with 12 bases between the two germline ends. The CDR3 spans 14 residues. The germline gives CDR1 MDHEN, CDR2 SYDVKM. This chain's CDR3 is CASSWRAVDYGYTF. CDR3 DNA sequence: TGTGCCAGCAGTTGGCGGGCAGTCGACTATGGCTACACCTTC.

CDR3 coding DNA: TGTGCCAGCAGTTACTCGGGGAGGAAGGGCTACACCTTC. Amino acids: CASSYSGRKGYTF. The V gene is TRBV6-5, the J gene TRBJ1-2; no clear D gene. Trimming pared 0 bases from V and 8 bases from J, leaving 10 bases between. The CDR3 has 13 amino acids. Per the germline V gene, CDR1 is MNHEY and CDR2 is SVGAGI.

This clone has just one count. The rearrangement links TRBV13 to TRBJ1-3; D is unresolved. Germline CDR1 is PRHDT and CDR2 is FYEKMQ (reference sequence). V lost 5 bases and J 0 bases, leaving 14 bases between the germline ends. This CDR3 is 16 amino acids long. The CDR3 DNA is TGTGCCAGCAGCCTTCCAGGACTGAACTCTGGAAACACCATATATTTT. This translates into CASSLPGLNSGNTIYF.

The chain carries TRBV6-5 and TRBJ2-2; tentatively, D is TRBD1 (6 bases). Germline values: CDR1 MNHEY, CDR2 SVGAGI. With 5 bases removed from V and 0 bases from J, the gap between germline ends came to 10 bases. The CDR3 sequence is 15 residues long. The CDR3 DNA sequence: TGTGCCAGCAGTCACTGGACAGCGAACACCGGGGAGCTGTTTTTT. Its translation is CASSHWTANTGELFF.

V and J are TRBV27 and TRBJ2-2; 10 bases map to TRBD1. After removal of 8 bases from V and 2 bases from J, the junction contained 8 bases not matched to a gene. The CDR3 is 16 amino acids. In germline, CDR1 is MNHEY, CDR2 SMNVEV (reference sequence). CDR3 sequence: CASAWGQGLNTGELFF. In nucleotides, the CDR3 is TGTGCCAGCGCTTGGGGACAGGGGCTAAACACCGGGGAGCTGTTTTTT.

The CDR3 loop reads CASSSRRTGGFAKNIQYF. The DNA for the CDR3 is TGTGCCAGCAGCTCCCGAAGGACAGGGGGCTTTGCCAAAAACATTCAGTACTTC. V is TRBV11-3 and J is TRBJ2-4; 11 bases are shared with TRBD1. V shed 4 bases and J 1 base; nucleotides not matched to a gene: 9. The CDR3 consists of 18 residues. Germline CDR1 SGHNT, CDR2 YENEEA.

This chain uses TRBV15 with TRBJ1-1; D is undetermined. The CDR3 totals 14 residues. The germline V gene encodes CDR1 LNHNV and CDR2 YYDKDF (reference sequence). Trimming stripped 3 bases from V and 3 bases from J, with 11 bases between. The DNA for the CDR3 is TGTGCCACCAGCAGGGACGCGCGGGACACTGAAGCTTTCTTT. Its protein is CATSRDARDTEAFF. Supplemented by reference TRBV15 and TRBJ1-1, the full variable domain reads DAMVIQNPRYQVTQFGKPVTLSCSQTLNHNVMYWYQQKSSQAPKLLFHYYDKDFNNEADTPDNFQSRRPNTSFCFLDIRSPGLGDTAMYLCATSRDARDTEAFFGQGTRLTVV.

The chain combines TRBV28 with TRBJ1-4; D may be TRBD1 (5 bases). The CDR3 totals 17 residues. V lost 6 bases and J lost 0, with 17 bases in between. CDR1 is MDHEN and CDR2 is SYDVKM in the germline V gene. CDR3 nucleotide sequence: TGTGCCAGCAGCCCAGCGGGGGACCCTGCAACTAATGAAAAACTGTTTTTT. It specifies CASSPAGDPATNEKLFF.

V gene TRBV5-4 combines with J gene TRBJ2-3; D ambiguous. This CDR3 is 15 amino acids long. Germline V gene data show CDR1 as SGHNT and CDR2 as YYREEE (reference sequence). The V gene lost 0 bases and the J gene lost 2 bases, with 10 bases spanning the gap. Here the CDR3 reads CASSLVQENTDTQYF. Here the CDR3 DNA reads TGTGCCAGCAGCTTGGTCCAGGAAAACACAGATACGCAGTATTTT. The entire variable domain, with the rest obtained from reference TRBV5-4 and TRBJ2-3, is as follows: ETGVTQSPTHLIKTRGQQVTLRCSSQSGHNTVSWYQQALGQGPQFIFQYYREEENGRGNFPPRFSGLQFPNYSSELNVNALELDDSALYLCASSLVQENTDTQYFGPGTRLTVL.